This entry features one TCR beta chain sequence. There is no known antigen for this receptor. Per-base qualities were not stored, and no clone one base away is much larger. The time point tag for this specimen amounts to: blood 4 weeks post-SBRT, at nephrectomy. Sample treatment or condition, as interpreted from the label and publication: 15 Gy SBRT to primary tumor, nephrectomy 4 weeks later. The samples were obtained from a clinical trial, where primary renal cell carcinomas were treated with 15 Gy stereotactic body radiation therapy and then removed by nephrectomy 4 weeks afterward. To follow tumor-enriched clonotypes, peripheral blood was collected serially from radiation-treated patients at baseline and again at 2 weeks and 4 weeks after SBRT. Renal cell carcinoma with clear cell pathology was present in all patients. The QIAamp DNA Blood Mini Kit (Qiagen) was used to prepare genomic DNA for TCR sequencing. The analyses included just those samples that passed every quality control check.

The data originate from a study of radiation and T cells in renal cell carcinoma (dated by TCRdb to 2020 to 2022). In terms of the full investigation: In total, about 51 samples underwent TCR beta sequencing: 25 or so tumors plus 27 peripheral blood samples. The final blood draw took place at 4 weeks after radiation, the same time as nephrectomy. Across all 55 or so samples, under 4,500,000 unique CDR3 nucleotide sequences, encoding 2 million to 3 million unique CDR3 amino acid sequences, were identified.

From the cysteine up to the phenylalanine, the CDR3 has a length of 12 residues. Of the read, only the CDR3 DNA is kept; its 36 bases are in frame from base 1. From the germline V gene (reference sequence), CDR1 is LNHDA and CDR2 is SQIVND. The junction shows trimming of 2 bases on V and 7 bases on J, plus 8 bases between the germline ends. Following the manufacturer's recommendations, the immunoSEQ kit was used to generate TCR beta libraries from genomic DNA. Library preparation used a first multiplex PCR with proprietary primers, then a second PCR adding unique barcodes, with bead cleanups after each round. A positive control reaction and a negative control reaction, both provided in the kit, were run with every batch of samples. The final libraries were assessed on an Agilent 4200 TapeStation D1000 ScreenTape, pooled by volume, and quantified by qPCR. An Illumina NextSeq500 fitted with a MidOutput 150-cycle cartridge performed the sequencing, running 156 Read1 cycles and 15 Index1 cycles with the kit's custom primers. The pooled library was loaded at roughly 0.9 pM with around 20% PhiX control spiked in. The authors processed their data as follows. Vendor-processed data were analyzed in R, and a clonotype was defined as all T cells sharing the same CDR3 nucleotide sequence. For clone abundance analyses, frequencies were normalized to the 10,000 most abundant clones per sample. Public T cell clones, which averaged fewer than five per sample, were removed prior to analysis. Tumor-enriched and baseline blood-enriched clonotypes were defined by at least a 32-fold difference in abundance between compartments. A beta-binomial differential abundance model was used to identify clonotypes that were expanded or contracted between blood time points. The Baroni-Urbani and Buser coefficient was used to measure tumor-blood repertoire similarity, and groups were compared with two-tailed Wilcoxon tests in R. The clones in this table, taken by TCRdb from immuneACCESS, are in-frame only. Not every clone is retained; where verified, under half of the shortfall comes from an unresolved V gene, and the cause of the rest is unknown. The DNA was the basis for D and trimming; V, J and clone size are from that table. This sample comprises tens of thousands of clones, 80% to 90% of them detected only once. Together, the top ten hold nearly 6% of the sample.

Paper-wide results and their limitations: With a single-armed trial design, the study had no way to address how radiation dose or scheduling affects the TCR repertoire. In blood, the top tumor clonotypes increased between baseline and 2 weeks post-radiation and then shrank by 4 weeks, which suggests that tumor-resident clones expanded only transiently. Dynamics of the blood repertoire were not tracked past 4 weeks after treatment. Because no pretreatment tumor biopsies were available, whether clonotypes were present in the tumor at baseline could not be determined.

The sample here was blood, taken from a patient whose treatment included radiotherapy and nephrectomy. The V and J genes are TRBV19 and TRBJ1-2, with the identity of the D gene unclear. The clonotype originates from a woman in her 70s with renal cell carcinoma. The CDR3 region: CASSISHAGYTF. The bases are TGTGCCAGTAGTATATCACACGCTGGCTACACCTTC.